The 22 T cell receptor beta chains below were found in one sample sequenced in a study of T-cell reconstitution after alpha-beta-depleted transplantation in children. It was with unique molecular identifiers that the TCRbeta library was prepared. TCRdb reprocessed the PCR reads via MiXCR and lists one record per CDR3 protein. The repertoire has about 980,000 distinct CDR3 sequences, about 30% of them found once; the top ten carry around 30%. The sequenced sample was PBMCs, mostly from graft donor cells, obtained 360 days after TCRalphabeta/CD19-depleted stem cell transplant. The origin of the receptors is a boy younger than two who had a stem cell transplant for SCID, so the T cells may come from the graft donor.

This clonotype was seen only a few times. This sequence joins TRBV12-3 or TRBV12-4 and TRBJ2-7; D is possibly TRBD1 (6 bases). The CDR3 length is 14 residues. V was shortened by 3 bases and J by 4 bases, with 13 bases between the two germline ends. CDR3 sequence reads: CASSFTDRGYEQYF. Here the CDR3 DNA reads TGTGCCAGCAGTTTCACGGACAGAGGTTACGAGCAGTACTTC.

The chain uses TRBV7-9 and TRBJ1-4; unclear D gene. The CDR3 covers 13 residues. The germline CDR1 and CDR2 sequences are SEHNR and FQNEAQ (reference sequence). V was trimmed by 8 bases and J by 4 bases, leaving 11 bases between them. The CDR3 nucleotides are TGTGCCAGCGGAGGCCAGTTTAATGAAAAACTGTTTTTT. Encoded protein: CASGGQFNEKLFF. Full variable domain (remainder filled in from reference TRBV7-9 and TRBJ1-4): DTGVSQNPRHKITKRGQNVTFRCDPISEHNRLYWYRQTLGQGPEFLTYFQNEAQLEKSRLLSDRFSAERPKGSFSTLEIQRTEQGDSAMYLCASGGQFNEKLFFGSGTQLSVL.

This clonotype has just a few counts. The gene calls are TRBV29-1 and TRBJ2-3; 8 bases agree with TRBD1. CDR3 length: 15 residues. V lost 6 bases and J lost 3; bases outside the gene matches: 11. Looked up from germline, CDR1 is SQVTM and CDR2 is ANQGSEA. As DNA, the CDR3 is TGCAGCGTCGCTTCGGACAGGGTGGCGACAGATACGCAGTATTTT. Amino acids: CSVASDRVATDTQYF.

Points on this clonotype: The junction departs from the called germline gene at one end, perhaps through a read error. The chain is built from TRBV12-3 or TRBV12-4 and TRBJ2-5; D might be TRBD2 (6 bases). This CDR3 has 17 amino acids. In nucleotides, the CDR3 is TGTGCCAGCAGCTTAGAAACCGGGACTCCCGTGGGAGAGACCCAGTACTTC. Its translation: CASSLETGTPVGETQYF.

V is TRBV3-1 and J is TRBJ2-1; D is unresolved. The CDR3 extends over 12 amino acids. The V end was cut by 3 bases, the J end by 6 bases, with 6 bases between. The germline gives CDR1 LGHDT, CDR2 YNNKEL (reference sequence). The CDR3 DNA reads TGTGCCAGCAGCCATAAAGGCAATGAGCAGTTCTTC. As protein: CASSHKGNEQFF.

This sequence joins TRBV5-1 and TRBJ2-1; D is tentatively TRBD1 or TRBD2 (5 bases each). CDR3 length equals 16 residues. V dropped 4 bases and J dropped 10 bases, with 24 bases sitting between them. The germline CDR1 and CDR2 sequences are SGHRS and YFSETQ. The CDR3 DNA reads TGCGCCAGCAGCCCATCTTGGGGACCCCCGGGTGGGGAGCAGTTCTTC. Translated: CASSPSWGPPGGEQFF.

This clonotype has a handful of counts. The chain combines TRBV12-3 or TRBV12-4 with TRBJ2-7; 8 bases agree with TRBD1. V trimming: 6 bases; J trimming: 3 bases; junction bases outside the gene matches: 13. The CDR3 is 16 amino acids. The CDR3 DNA reads TGTGCCAGCAGCCCCTTCCCGGACAGGGTCGGCTACGAGCAGTACTTC. Protein: CASSPFPDRVGYEQYF.

V usage is TRBV20-1 and J usage is TRBJ2-7, with a tentative D call TRBD2 (6 bases). This CDR3 has 13 amino acids. CDR1 and CDR2 (germline): DFQATT, SNEGSKA (reference sequence). V was shortened by 5 bases and J by 0 bases, with 11 bases between the two germline ends. The DNA for the CDR3 is TGCAGTGCTTCGACGGGGGACTCCTACGAGCAGTACTTC. It translates to CSASTGDSYEQYF.

CDR3 region: CAISEGPSTWGQIYNEQFF. CDR3 coding DNA: TGTGCCATCAGTGAAGGGCCCTCCACGTGGGGACAGATATACAATGAGCAGTTCTTC. V usage is TRBV10-3 and J usage is TRBJ2-1; TRBD1 aligns across 7 bases. The J segment lost 4 bases and the V segment lost 3 bases, leaving 18 bases of the junction unmatched. CDR1 and CDR2 from the germline V gene are ENHRY and SYGVKD. This CDR3 has 19 amino acids.

The V gene is TRBV12-3 or TRBV12-4, the J gene TRBJ2-5; no definite D call. The CDR3 contains 13 residues. The V end lost 2 bases, the J end lost 7 bases, and 11 bases lay between the germline ends. The DNA for the CDR3 is TGTGCCAGCAGTTTAATCCCCGGTAGGACCCAGTACTTC. This codes for CASSLIPGRTQYF.

The chain couples TRBV28 to TRBJ2-4; possibly TRBD2 for D (7 bases). Looked up from germline, CDR1 is MDHEN and CDR2 is SYDVKM. The CDR3 is 15 amino acids. The ends were cut back, 2 bases at V and 5 bases at J, with 13 bases in the middle. The CDR3 loop is CASSLGGGRQNIQYF. In DNA form, the CDR3 reads TGTGCCAGCAGTTTAGGGGGGGGCCGGCAAAACATTCAGTACTTC.

This chain joins TRBV15 and TRBJ2-7; maybe TRBD2 (6 bases). Per germline, CDR1 LNHNV and CDR2 YYDKDF (reference sequence). V lost 0 bases and J lost 4, with 16 bases in between. This CDR3 has 16 amino acids. CDR3 bases: TGTGCCACCAGCAGAGATTATGGGGGGTCCTTTTACGAGCAGTACTTC. It yields the protein CATSRDYGGSFYEQYF.

This clonotype was counted ten times or more. The CDR3 bases are TGTGCCAGCAGTCCCCAGGGGACAGGCACAGATACGCAGTATTTT. This encodes CASSPQGTGTDTQYF. V usage is TRBV6-4 and J usage is TRBJ2-3; TRBD1 aligns across 7 bases. Germline loops: CDR1 MRHNA, CDR2 SNTAGT. Trimming removed 5 bases from V and 1 base from J; junction bases left unmatched: 6. The CDR3 totals 15 residues.

In its sample, this clonotype was seen a few times. The V gene is TRBV29-1, the J gene TRBJ2-5; the match to TRBD1 covers 7 bases. Germline loops: CDR1 SQVTM, CDR2 ANQGSEA. V lost 4 bases to trimming and J lost 7 bases; unmatched junction nucleotides: 6. CDR3 length: 12 amino acids. CDR3 loop: CSVGQGVGTQYF. In nucleotides, the CDR3 is TGCAGCGTTGGACAGGGTGTAGGGACCCAGTACTTC.

This clonotype was detected only a few times. The gene calls are TRBV6-2 or TRBV6-3 and TRBJ2-3, with TRBD2 matching over 7 bases. CDR1 is MNHEY and CDR2 is SVGEGT in the germline V gene. V shed 4 bases and J 5 bases; nucleotides not matched to a gene: 6. This CDR3 region has 14 residues. CDR3 residues: CASSFQRGIDTQYF. The CDR3, as DNA: TGTGCCAGCAGTTTCCAGCGGGGAATAGATACGCAGTATTTT.

The V and J genes are TRBV4-1 and TRBJ2-7; 7 nucleotides line up with TRBD1. This CDR3 spans 14 amino acids. Germline V gene sequence: CDR1 MGHRA, CDR2 YSYEKL. J gave up 2 bases and V 4 bases, and 5 bases lay outside the gene matches. The CDR3 here is CASSRPGQPYEQYF. The CDR3 DNA reads as TGCGCCAGCAGCCGTCCGGGACAGCCCTACGAGCAGTACTTC.

This clonotype was detected ten times or more. The V and J genes are TRBV20-1 and TRBJ2-7, with D hard to call. Trimming stripped 0 bases from V and 11 bases from J, with 11 bases between. This CDR3 comprises 11 residues. The germline CDR1 and CDR2 sequences are DFQATT and SNEGSKA (reference sequence). In DNA, the CDR3 is TGCAGTGCTAGAGAAGGACCGTGGGAGTACTTC. It codes for CSAREGPWEYF.

This clonotype came up a few times. The chain is built from TRBV4-2 and TRBJ1-1, with D uncertain. V was clipped by 3 bases and J by 0 bases, with 11 bases between them. Looked up from germline, CDR1 is LGHNA and CDR2 is YNFKEQ. CDR3 size: 15 residues. CDR3: CASSHSGKMNTEAFF. The CDR3 coding sequence is TGTGCCAGCAGCCACTCAGGTAAAATGAACACTGAAGCTTTCTTT.

This clonotype was seen many times. V is TRBV7-9 and J is TRBJ1-1; a possible D gene is TRBD1 (5 bases). Germline CDR1 reads SEHNR; CDR2 reads FQNEAQ (reference sequence). This CDR3 has 13 residues. V lost 5 bases and J 6 bases, leaving 13 bases between the germline ends. In nucleotides, the CDR3 is TGTGCCAGCAGCCCCTCAGGGCTGCCTGAAGCTTTCTTT. Residues: CASSPSGLPEAFF.

This clonotype was counted only a few times. The gene calls are TRBV25-1 and TRBJ1-1; TRBD1 is a possible D gene (6 bases). This CDR3 is built from 17 residues. With 4 bases removed from V and 0 bases from J, the gap between germline ends came to 18 bases. Germline assignment: CDR1 MGHDK and CDR2 SYGVNS. CDR3 residues: CASSAHTGIVMNTEAFF. The CDR3 bases are TGTGCCAGCAGTGCCCACACAGGGATTGTGATGAACACTGAAGCTTTCTTT.

This chain uses TRBV7-2 with TRBJ2-2, with 7 bases identical to TRBD1. Germline V gene lookup returns CDR1 SGHTA and CDR2 FQGNSA. V trimming: 3 bases; J trimming: 7 bases; junction bases outside the gene matches: 5. This CDR3 is 14 amino acids long. CDR3 in DNA: TGTGCCAGCAGCTTCGTACAGGGGAGCGGGGAGCTGTTTTTT. Translation: CASSFVQGSGELFF.

This clonotype has just a few counts. This chain uses TRBV12-3 or TRBV12-4 with TRBJ1-1, with 7 bases aligning to TRBD1. CDR3 length: 13 amino acids. Trimming took 3 bases from V and 7 from J; bases not matched to a gene: 5. CDR3 sequence (DNA): TGTGCCAGCAGTTTCCGGGACAGACATGAAGCTTTCTTT. Encoded protein: CASSFRDRHEAFF.